A selection of T cell receptor beta chains follows, all from one sample in a study of CD8+ T cells in alopecia areata. Using immunoSEQ multiplex PCR, the repertoire was profiled, and TCRdb retains in-frame clones only, with some absent. The table shows fewer than 250,000 clones, with 50% to 70% occurring only once. The sample consisted of CD4+ T cells sorted from blood, taken at week 0. These receptor sequences come from a human donor with alopecia areata. Each CDR3 is given with its conserved first and last residue.

cdr3_aa: CASSPRGGWGYEQYF; j_call: TRBJ2-7; v_call: TRBV9
cdr3_aa: CASSLFGNEKLFF; j_call: TRBJ1-4; v_call: TRBV5-6
cdr3_aa: CASSLDGNQPQHF; j_call: TRBJ1-5; v_call: TRBV7-3
cdr3_aa: CASSLVDSSYEQYF; j_call: TRBJ2-7; v_call: TRBV5-4
cdr3_aa: CASSQEPGRNNYGYTF; j_call: TRBJ1-2; v_call: TRBV4-1
cdr3_aa: CASSYSFQLQETQYF; j_call: TRBJ2-5; v_call: TRBV6-5
cdr3_aa: CASSFLAGAVDEQFF; j_call: TRBJ2-1; v_call: TRBV11-1
cdr3_aa: CASSPLADDEQFF; j_call: TRBJ2-1; v_call: TRBV18
cdr3_aa: CASSLARSWANVLTF; j_call: TRBJ2-6; v_call: TRBV7-9
cdr3_aa: CASSLALAGGMNTEAFF; j_call: TRBJ1-1; v_call: TRBV7-9
cdr3_aa: CATSRGDTIPSESPLHF; j_call: TRBJ1-6; v_call: TRBV15
cdr3_aa: CASSWTSGGSYNEQFF; j_call: TRBJ2-1; v_call: TRBV9
cdr3_aa: CASSYTRGGNQPQHF; j_call: TRBJ1-5; v_call: TRBV6-7
cdr3_aa: CASTRDSSSYNEQFF; j_call: TRBJ2-1; v_call: TRBV5-1
cdr3_aa: CAWSGTSGGPRDTQYF; j_call: TRBJ2-3; v_call: TRBV30
cdr3_aa: CASIPFNYGYTF; j_call: TRBJ1-2; v_call: TRBV10-1
cdr3_aa: CASSLLGKGGELFF; j_call: TRBJ2-2; v_call: TRBV11-2
cdr3_aa: CSVPLGSWETQYF; j_call: TRBJ2-5; v_call: TRBV29-1
cdr3_aa: CAWSDTTWGGYTF; j_call: TRBJ1-2; v_call: TRBV30
cdr3_aa: CAWSRGTNTEAFF; j_call: TRBJ1-1; v_call: TRBV30
cdr3_aa: CASSLGADTQYF; j_call: TRBJ2-3; v_call: TRBV7-6
cdr3_aa: CASSLLGQGNQPQHF; j_call: TRBJ1-5; v_call: TRBV7-8
cdr3_aa: CASSTTSGRAWSYEQYF; j_call: TRBJ2-7; v_call: TRBV7-9
cdr3_aa: CASSRTGTLGNEQFF; j_call: TRBJ2-1; v_call: TRBV7-2
cdr3_aa: CAWIGLAPTYEQYF; j_call: TRBJ2-7; v_call: TRBV30
cdr3_aa: CASSGQGSPPLHF; j_call: TRBJ1-6; v_call: TRBV18